Below, 8 T cell receptor beta chains from the same sample are listed, as sequenced in a study of control samples from healthy donors and cancer patients. Some clones are missing from TCRdb's copy, which holds only in-frame ones; the method was immunoSEQ multiplex PCR. Of just over 150,000 clones listed, roughly 89% are singletons. Sequencing input: blood. All receptors come from a man under 40 in good health.

This chain links TRBV3-1 (or the pseudogene TRBV3-2) with TRBJ2-3; 7 nucleotides align to TRBD1. The V segment lost 7 bases and the J segment 6 bases; nucleotides outside the gene matches: 10. The CDR3 contains 14 residues. Germline V lookup: CDR1 LGHDT, CDR2 YNNKEL (reference sequence). For the CDR3, the DNA is TGTGCCAGCACCTTAAGAGGGGGCGTCGATACGCAGTATTTT. Translated, it gives CASTLRGGVDTQYF.

This clone was observed a handful of times. The chain uses TRBV4-1 and TRBJ2-5; possibly TRBD1 for D (6 bases). Trimming stripped 2 bases from V and 0 bases from J, with 10 bases between. Germline-derived CDR1 and CDR2 are MGHRA and YSYEKL. There are 15 residues in the CDR3. CDR3 in amino acids: CASSQQGLNQETQYF. The CDR3, as DNA: TGCGCCAGCAGCCAACAGGGGCTCAACCAAGAGACCCAGTACTTC.

The chain combines TRBV5-5 with TRBJ1-3, with no clear D. This CDR3 region has 16 residues. Per the germline V gene, CDR1 is SGHKS and CDR2 is YYEKEE (reference sequence). Trimming removed 2 bases from V and 4 bases from J, with 16 bases in between. The CDR3 coding sequence is TGTGCCAGCAGCTTAGTCGCTAGGGCCGGAGGAAACACCATATATTTT. It is translated as CASSLVARAGGNTIYF.

The chain links TRBV19 to TRBJ2-6; 8 bases fit TRBD2. The germline gives CDR1 LNHDA, CDR2 SQIVND (reference sequence). After removal of 6 bases from V and 0 bases from J, the junction contained 10 bases not matched to a gene. The CDR3 spans 18 residues. CDR3 region: CASSLTAGVRSGANVLTF. The DNA for the CDR3 is TGTGCCAGTAGCCTCACAGCGGGAGTCCGCTCTGGGGCCAACGTCCTGACTTTC. Full variable domain (outside the CDR3, taken from reference TRBV19 and TRBJ2-6): DGGITQSPKYLFRKEGQNVTLSCEQNLNHDAMYWYRQDPGQGLRLIYYSQIVNDFQKGDIAEGYSVSREKKESFPLTVTSAQKNPTAFYLCASSLTAGVRSGANVLTFGAGSRLTVL.

The CDR3 is CASSLRTGGSGANVLTF. CDR3 nucleotides: TGTGCCAGCAGCCTCCGGACAGGGGGTTCTGGGGCCAACGTCCTGACTTTC. The gene calls are TRBV3-1 (or the pseudogene TRBV3-2) and TRBJ2-6; TRBD1 matches at 10 bases. V lost 4 bases, J lost 1 base, and 4 bases stayed unmatched. This CDR3 contains 17 residues. Germline V gene sequence: CDR1 LGHDT, CDR2 YNNKEL (reference sequence).

V is TRBV7-3 and J is TRBJ2-3; D is ambiguous. Germline CDR1 is SGHTA and CDR2 is FQGTGA. The CDR3 loop spans 13 amino acids. Trimming shortened V by 1 base and J by 0 bases, and 2 bases separated the two germline ends. DNA for the CDR3: TGTGCCAGCAGCTTAAGTAGCACAGATACGCAGTATTTT. The encoded protein is CASSLSSTDTQYF.

The V and J genes are TRBV5-1 and TRBJ1-4; no reliable D call. V was pared by 1 base and J by 0 bases, with 7 bases between. CDR3 length equals 15 residues. Germline V gene lookup returns CDR1 SGHRS and CDR2 YFSETQ. Written as DNA, the CDR3 is TGCGCCAGCAGCTTGAGCAGGTCAACTAATGAAAAACTGTTTTTT. Amino acids: CASSLSRSTNEKLFF. The full variable domain, with the rest looked up from reference TRBV5-1 and TRBJ1-4, is KAGVTQTPRYLIKTRGQQVTLSCSPISGHRSVSWYQQTPGQGLQFLFEYFSETQRNKGNFPGRFSGRQFSNSRSEMNVSTLELGDSALYLCASSLSRSTNEKLFFGSGTQLSVL.

This chain uses TRBV25-1 with TRBJ2-1; TRBD2 matches at 9 bases. Trimming removed 2 bases from V and 8 bases from J; junction bases left unmatched: 10. The CDR3 totals 16 residues. The germline CDR1 and CDR2 sequences are MGHDK and SYGVNS. The CDR3, as DNA: TGTGCCAGCAGTGAAGGAGGCGGGGGGGCCATGGATGAGCAGTTCTTC. Its translation: CASSEGGGGAMDEQFF. The variable domain in full, completed from reference TRBV25-1 and TRBJ2-1, reads EADIYQTPRYLVIGTGKKITLECSQTMGHDKMYWYQQDPGMELHLIHYSYGVNSTEKGDLSSESTVSRIRTEHFPLTLESARPSHTSQYLCASSEGGGGAMDEQFFGPGTRLTVL.